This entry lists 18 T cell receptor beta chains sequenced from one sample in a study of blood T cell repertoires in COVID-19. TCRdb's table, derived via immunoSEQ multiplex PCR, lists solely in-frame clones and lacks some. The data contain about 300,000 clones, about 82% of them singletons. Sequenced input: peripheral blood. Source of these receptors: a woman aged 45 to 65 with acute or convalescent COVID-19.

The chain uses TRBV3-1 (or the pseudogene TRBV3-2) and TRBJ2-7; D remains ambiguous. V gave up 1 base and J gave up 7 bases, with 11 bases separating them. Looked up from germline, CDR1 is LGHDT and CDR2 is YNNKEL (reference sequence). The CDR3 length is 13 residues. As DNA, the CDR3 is TGTGCCAGCAGCCAAGGAGGCCCCCTTGAGCAGTACTTC. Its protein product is CASSQGGPLEQYF.

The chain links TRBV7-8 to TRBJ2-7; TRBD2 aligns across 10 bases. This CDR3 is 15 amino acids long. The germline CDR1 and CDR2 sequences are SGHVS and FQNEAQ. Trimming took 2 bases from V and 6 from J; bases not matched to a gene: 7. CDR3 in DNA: TGTGCCAGCAGCTTACTAGCGGGAGCCCGTTCCGAGCAGTACTTC. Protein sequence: CASSLLAGARSEQYF.

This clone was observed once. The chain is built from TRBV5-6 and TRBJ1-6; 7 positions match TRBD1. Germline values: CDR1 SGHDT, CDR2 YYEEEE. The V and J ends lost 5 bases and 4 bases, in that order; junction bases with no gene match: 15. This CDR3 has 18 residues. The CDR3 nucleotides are TGTGCCAGCAGTGGGACGGCGGGACAGAGACATTATAATTCACCCCTCCACTTT. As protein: CASSGTAGQRHYNSPLHF.

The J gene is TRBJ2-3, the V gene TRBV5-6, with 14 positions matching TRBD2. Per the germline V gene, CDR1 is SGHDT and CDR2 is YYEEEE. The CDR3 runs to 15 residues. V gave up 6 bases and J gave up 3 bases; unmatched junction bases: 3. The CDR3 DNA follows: TGTGCCAGCACCAGGACTAGCGGGGGGACAGATACGCAGTATTTT. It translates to CASTRTSGGTDTQYF.

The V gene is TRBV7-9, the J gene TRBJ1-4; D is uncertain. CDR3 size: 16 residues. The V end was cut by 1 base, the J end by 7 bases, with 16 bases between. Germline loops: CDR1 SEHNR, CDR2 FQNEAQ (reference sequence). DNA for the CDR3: TGTGCCAGCAGCTTAGGACTTGGCGGGTTTCGTGAAAAACTGTTTTTT. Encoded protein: CASSLGLGGFREKLFF.

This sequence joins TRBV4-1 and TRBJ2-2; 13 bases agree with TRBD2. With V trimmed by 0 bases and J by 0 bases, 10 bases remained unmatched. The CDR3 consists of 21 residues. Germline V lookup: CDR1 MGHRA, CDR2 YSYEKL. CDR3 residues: CASSQEGIRGTSGTNTGELFF. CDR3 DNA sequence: TGCGCCAGCAGCCAAGAAGGAATACGCGGGACTAGCGGGACGAACACCGGGGAGCTGTTTTTT.

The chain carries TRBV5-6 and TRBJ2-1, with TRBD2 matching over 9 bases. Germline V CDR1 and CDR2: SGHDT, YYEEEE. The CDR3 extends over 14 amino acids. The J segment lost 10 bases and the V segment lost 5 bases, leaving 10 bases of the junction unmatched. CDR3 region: CASRPAGGGQEQFF. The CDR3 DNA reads TGTGCCAGCAGGCCAGCGGGAGGAGGGCAAGAGCAGTTCTTC.

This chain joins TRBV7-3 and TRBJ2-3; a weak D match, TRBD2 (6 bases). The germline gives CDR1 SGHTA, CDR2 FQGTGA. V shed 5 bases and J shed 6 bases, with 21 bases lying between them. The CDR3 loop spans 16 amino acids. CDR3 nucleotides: TGTGCCAGCAGCCGGGACTCGAGAGACGGAAGGGATACGCAGTATTTT. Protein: CASSRDSRDGRDTQYF.

The CDR3 sequence is CASSDPASVGDEQFF. CDR3 coding DNA: TGTGCCAGCAGTGATCCGGCTAGCGTTGGCGATGAGCAGTTCTTC. This chain joins TRBV2 and TRBJ2-1; TRBD2 is a possible D gene (6 bases). The CDR3 spans 15 residues. Germline V lookup: CDR1 SNHLY, CDR2 FYNNEI. Deletions cut 3 bases from V and 8 bases from J, with 17 bases between.

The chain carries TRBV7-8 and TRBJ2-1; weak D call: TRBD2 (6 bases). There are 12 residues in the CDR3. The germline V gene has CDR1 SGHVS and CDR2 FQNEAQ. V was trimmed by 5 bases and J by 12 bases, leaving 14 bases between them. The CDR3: CASSPEEGGQFF. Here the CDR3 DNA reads TGTGCCAGCAGCCCCGAGGAGGGCGGGCAGTTCTTC.

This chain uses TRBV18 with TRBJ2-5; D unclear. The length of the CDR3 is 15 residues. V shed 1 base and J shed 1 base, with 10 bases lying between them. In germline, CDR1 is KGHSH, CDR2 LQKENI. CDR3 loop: CASSPRTNTQETQYF. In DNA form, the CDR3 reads TGTGCCAGCTCACCACGTACTAACACCCAAGAGACCCAGTACTTC.

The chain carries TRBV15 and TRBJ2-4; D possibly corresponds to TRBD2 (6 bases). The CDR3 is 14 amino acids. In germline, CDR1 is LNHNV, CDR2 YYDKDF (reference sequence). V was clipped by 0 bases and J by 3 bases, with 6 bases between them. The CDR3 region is CATSREGGKNIQYF. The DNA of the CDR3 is TGTGCCACCAGCAGAGAGGGAGGCAAAAACATTCAGTACTTC. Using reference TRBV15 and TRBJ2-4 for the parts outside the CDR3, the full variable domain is DAMVIQNPRYQVTQFGKPVTLSCSQTLNHNVMYWYQQKSSQAPKLLFHYYDKDFNNEADTPDNFQSRRPNTSFCFLDIRSPGLGDTAMYLCATSREGGKNIQYFGAGTRLSVL.

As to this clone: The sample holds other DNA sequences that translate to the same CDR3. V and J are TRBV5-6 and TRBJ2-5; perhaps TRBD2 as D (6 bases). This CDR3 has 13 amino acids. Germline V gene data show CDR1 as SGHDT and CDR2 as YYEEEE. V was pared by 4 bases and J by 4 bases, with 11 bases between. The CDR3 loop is CASSLGRGETQYF. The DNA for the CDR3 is TGTGCCAGCAGCCTCGGGAGAGGAGAGACCCAGTACTTC.

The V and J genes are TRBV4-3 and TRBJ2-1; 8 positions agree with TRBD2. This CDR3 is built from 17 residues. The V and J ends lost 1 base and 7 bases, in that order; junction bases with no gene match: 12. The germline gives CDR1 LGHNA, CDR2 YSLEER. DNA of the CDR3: TGCGCCAGCAGCCAAGTTCTCCGGGAGGGCCGCGGGAATGAGCAGTTCTTC. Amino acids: CASSQVLREGRGNEQFF.

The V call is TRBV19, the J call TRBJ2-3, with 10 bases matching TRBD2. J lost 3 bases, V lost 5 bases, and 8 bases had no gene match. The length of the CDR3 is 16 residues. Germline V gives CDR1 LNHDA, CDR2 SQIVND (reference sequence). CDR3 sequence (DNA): TGTGCCAGTAGTGTACTAGCGGGGTTCTTTACAGATACGCAGTATTTT. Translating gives CASSVLAGFFTDTQYF. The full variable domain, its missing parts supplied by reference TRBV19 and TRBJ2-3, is DGGITQSPKYLFRKEGQNVTLSCEQNLNHDAMYWYRQDPGQGLRLIYYSQIVNDFQKGDIAEGYSVSREKKESFPLTVTSAQKNPTAFYLCASSVLAGFFTDTQYFGPGTRLTVL.

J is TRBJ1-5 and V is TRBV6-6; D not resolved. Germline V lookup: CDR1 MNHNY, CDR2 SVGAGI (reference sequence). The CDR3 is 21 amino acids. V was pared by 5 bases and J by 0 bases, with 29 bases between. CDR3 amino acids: CASSRFRLFMKSEYSNQPQHF. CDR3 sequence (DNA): TGTGCCAGCAGTCGATTTCGACTCTTCATGAAGTCTGAATATAGCAATCAGCCCCAGCATTTT.

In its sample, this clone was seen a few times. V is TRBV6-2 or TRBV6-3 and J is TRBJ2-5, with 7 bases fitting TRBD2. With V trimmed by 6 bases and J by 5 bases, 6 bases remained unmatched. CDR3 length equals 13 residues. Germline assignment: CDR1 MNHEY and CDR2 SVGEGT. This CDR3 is CASSPHGGETQYF. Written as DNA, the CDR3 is TGTGCCAGCAGCCCCCACGGGGGGGAGACCCAGTACTTC.

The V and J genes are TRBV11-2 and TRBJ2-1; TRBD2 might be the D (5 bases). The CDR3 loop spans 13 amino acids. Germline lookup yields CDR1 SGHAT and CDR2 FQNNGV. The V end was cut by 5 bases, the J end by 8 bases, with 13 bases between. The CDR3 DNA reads TGTGCCAGCAGCCAATCCCGGGGAGATGAGCAGTTCTTC. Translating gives CASSQSRGDEQFF. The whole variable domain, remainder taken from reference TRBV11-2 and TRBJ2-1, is EAGVAQSPRYKIIEKRQSVAFWCNPISGHATLYWYQQILGQGPKLLIQFQNNGVVDDSQLPKDRFSAERLKGVDSTLKIQPAKLEDSAVYLCASSQSRGDEQFFGPGTRLTVL.